The T cell receptor beta chain described here comes from a study of spatial heterogeneity in lung cancer. Study information: Sequence detection consistently recorded a greater number of beta-chain than alpha-chain sequences. Correlation of TCR transcript counts in tumor regions with a T cell module score from matched bulk RNA-seq was strong.

This clonotype rates as medium-sized. The antigen is not known. This beta chain is off target for a library built for alpha chains, so its abundance means little. On each TCR cDNA molecule, a unique molecular identifier was present. TCRdb processed the 5' RACE reads anew with MiXCR; each CDR3 protein has one entry. The sample includes around 7,800 distinct CDR3 sequences, about 8% of them seen just once. Overall study findings and caveats: The study found that expanded intratumoral alpha and beta TCR counts tracked tumor mutation counts.

The time point is: sample taken at primary tumor resection. Tumor, nontumor lung or frozen PBMC supplied whole RNA, sequenced without sorting. CDR3 length equals 14 residues. Trimming pared 0 bases from V and 2 bases from J, leaving 6 bases between. Germline CDR1 reads SGHTA; CDR2 reads FQGNSA. J is TRBJ2-3 and V is TRBV7-2; no clear D gene. This clonotype was sampled from a male donor with early-stage non-small cell lung cancer. Source: lung tumor tissue, taken at surgery. This CDR3 reads CASSLAHPTDTQYF. CDR3 DNA sequence: TGTGCCAGCAGCTTAGCGCACCCCACAGATACGCAGTATTTT.